Listed below are T cell receptor beta chains from one sample, sequenced in a study of blood T cell repertoires in COVID-19. Measured with immunoSEQ multiplex PCR; TCRdb has only the in-frame clones, and not every one. The repertoire includes under 200,000 clones, 85% to 90% of them detected once, and roughly 5.5% sits in the top ten. The sequencing input was peripheral blood. Source of these receptors: a man aged 40-50 years with active or convalescent COVID-19. Both conserved end residues are part of each CDR3. A D gene is named only where the DNA matches it firmly. Rows may omit the clone size; those that give it use once, few, many or a size class.

D gene | clone size | J gene | V gene | CDR3 protein | CDR3 DNA
NA | NA | TRBJ2-1 | TRBV5-1 | CASSLVGGYSYNEQFF | TGCGCCAGCAGCTTGGTAGGCGGGTACTCCTACAATGAGCAGTTCTTC
TRBD1 | NA | TRBJ2-2 | TRBV3-1/TRBV3-2 | CASSPRDRGVAGELFF | TGTGCCAGCAGCCCCCGGGACAGGGGAGTTGCCGGGGAGCTGTTTTTT
NA | NA | TRBJ1-5 | TRBV2 | CASSEIGRDQPQHF | TGTGCCAGCAGTGAGATCGGCAGGGATCAGCCCCAGCATTTT
NA | NA | TRBJ1-4 | TRBV10-3 | CAISDRVSEKLFF | TGTGCCATCAGTGACAGGGTATCTGAAAAACTGTTTTTT
NA | once | TRBJ1-4 | TRBV27 | CASSPLGATNEKLFF | TGTGCCAGCAGCCCCCTAGGGGCAACTAATGAAAAACTGTTTTTT
NA | once | TRBJ1-5 | TRBV29-1 | CSVSRDSNQPQHF | TGCAGCGTTTCACGGGATAGCAATCAGCCCCAGCATTTT
TRBD2 | few | TRBJ2-3 | TRBV2 | CASSEDLREGLTDTQYF | TGTGCCAGCAGTGAAGATCTGCGGGAGGGCCTTACAGATACGCAGTATTTT
NA | few | TRBJ1-4 | TRBV6-1 | CASSEGASREVYEKLFF | TGTGCCAGCAGTGAAGGGGCGAGCAGGGAGGTCTATGAAAAACTGTTTTTT
TRBD2 | once | TRBJ2-1 | TRBV24-1 | CATSDLPGPSGIYNEQFF | TGTGCCACCAGTGATTTGCCCGGGCCTAGCGGGATTTACAATGAGCAGTTCTTC
NA | NA | TRBJ1-3 | TRBV25-1 | CASSPLLAYSSGNTIYF | TGTGCCAGCAGCCCTCTCCTGGCGTACAGCTCTGGAAACACCATATATTTT
TRBD1 | NA | TRBJ1-2 | TRBV6-1 | CASSDRRTYRGLYGYTF | TGTGCCAGCAGTGATCGACGGACCTACAGGGGGCTTTATGGCTACACCTTC
NA | NA | TRBJ2-5 | TRBV28 | CASRLQETQYF | TGTGCCAGCAGACTCCAAGAGACCCAGTACTTC
NA | once | TRBJ2-2 | TRBV11-3 | CASSLVMLQGHTGELFF | TGTGCCAGCAGCTTAGTAATGCTGCAGGGGCACACCGGGGAGCTGTTTTTT
TRBD1 | NA | TRBJ1-2 | TRBV6-5 | CASSTGTGVLGYTF | TGTGCCAGCAGCACCGGGACAGGTGTCCTGGGCTACACCTTC
TRBD1 | NA | TRBJ1-1 | TRBV2 | CASTAFQGANTEAFF | TGTGCCAGCACCGCTTTTCAGGGGGCGAACACTGAAGCTTTCTTT
TRBD2 | NA | TRBJ2-1 | TRBV19 | CASSIRLAGLGEQFF | TGTGCCAGTAGTATCCGGCTAGCGGGGCTTGGTGAGCAGTTCTTC
NA | NA | TRBJ1-2 | TRBV6-5 | CASLPGIALGYGYTF | TGTGCCAGCCTCCCCGGGATAGCTCTAGGCTATGGCTACACCTTC
NA | once | TRBJ2-7 | TRBV7-7 | CASSLYRGYEQYF | TGTGCCAGCAGCTTATACCGGGGGTACGAGCAGTACTTC
NA | NA | TRBJ2-7 | TRBV5-1 | CASSLQDSYEQYF | TGCGCCAGCAGCTTGCAGGACTCCTACGAGCAGTACTTC
TRBD1 | NA | TRBJ2-3 | TRBV5-8 | CASSLGQGRDTQYF | TGTGCCAGCAGCTTGGGACAGGGAAGAGATACGCAGTATTTT
NA | once | TRBJ1-1 | TRBV6-4 | CASRVQGNTEAFF | TGTGCCAGCAGAGTACAGGGGAACACTGAAGCTTTCTTT
TRBD1 | NA | TRBJ1-3 | TRBV3-1/TRBV3-2 | CASSDRASGNTIYF | TGTGCCAGCAGCGACAGGGCCTCTGGAAACACCATATATTTT
TRBD1 | NA | TRBJ1-1 | TRBV11-3 | CASTRTGTMNTEAFF | TGTGCCAGCACCCGGACAGGGACAATGAACACTGAAGCTTTCTTT
NA | NA | TRBJ1-2 | TRBV19 | CASSPYDKSAYGYTF | TGTGCCAGTAGTCCCTATGACAAATCTGCTTATGGCTACACCTTC
TRBD2 | NA | TRBJ2-1 | TRBV27 | CASSSLPWTSGTYNEQFF | TGTGCCAGCAGCAGCCTACCCTGGACTAGCGGAACCTACAATGAGCAGTTCTTC
TRBD1 | NA | TRBJ1-1 | TRBV7-2 | CASSLVSSTGANRAFF | TGTGCCAGCAGCTTAGTATCCTCTACAGGGGCTAACCGAGCTTTCTTT
NA | NA | TRBJ1-6 | TRBV11-3 | CASSLDGGNSPLHF | TGTGCCAGCAGCTTAGACGGCGGGAATTCACCCCTCCACTTT
TRBD1 | NA | TRBJ1-4 | TRBV28 | CASRGTGGAREKLFF | TGTGCCAGCAGGGGCACAGGGGGCGCGCGGGAAAAACTGTTTTTT
NA | NA | TRBJ1-4 | TRBV7-2 | CASSLEVEAGVNEKLFF | TGTGCCAGCAGCTTAGAGGTCGAGGCAGGGGTAAATGAAAAACTGTTTTTT
NA | once | TRBJ2-2 | TRBV7-8 | CASQNDWQGSGELFF | TGTGCCAGCCAAAATGATTGGCAGGGAAGTGGGGAGCTGTTTTTT
TRBD1 | once | TRBJ1-1 | TRBV6-1 | CASSEGQGAITEAFF | TGTGCCAGCAGTGAGGGACAGGGGGCAATTACTGAAGCTTTCTTT
NA | once | TRBJ1-6 | TRBV5-6 | CASSPLGREGGNSPLHF | TGTGCCAGCAGCCCATTGGGCAGGGAGGGAGGCAATTCACCCCTCCACTTT